Each of the 24 T cell receptor beta chains below was sequenced from the same sample in a study of CD8+CD57+ T cells in acquired aplastic anemia (dated by TCRdb to the late 2010s). Flow cytometry had shown CD8+CD57+ cell expansion in the patients selected for sequencing. Sequenced using an Illumina HiSeq 2000. Genomic DNA served as template for TCR beta VDJ combination and CDR3 sequence profiling. In TCRdb, the public reads were trimmed at Q25 with fastp and aligned with MiXCR, with productive beta chains retained. Duplicate CDR3 protein sequences are folded into a single record with the most common DNA and genes. This sample comprises fewer than 200,000 distinct CDR3 sequences, 45% to 60% of them detected only once. Of the sample, 10% to 15% falls within the top ten clones. Sample: sorted CD4+, CD8+, or CD8+CD57+ T cells (not recorded which) from PBMCs. These TCRs come from a human donor with aplastic anemia.

This clonotype occurred a few times. This chain links TRBV28 with TRBJ1-5, with 10 bases lining up with TRBD1. V lost 6 bases to trimming and J lost 4 bases; unmatched junction nucleotides: 6. Germline lookup yields CDR1 MDHEN and CDR2 SYDVKM. CDR3 size: 15 residues. The CDR3 DNA sequence: TGTGCCAGCAGGGGGACAGGGGTTGGGAATCAGCCCCAGCATTTT. It yields the protein CASRGTGVGNQPQHF. The variable domain in full, completed from reference TRBV28 and TRBJ1-5, reads DVKVTQSSRYLVKRTGEKVFLECVQDMDHENMFWYRQDPGLGLRLIYFSYDVKMKEKGDIPEGYSVSREKKERFSLILESASTNQTSMYLCASRGTGVGNQPQHFGDGTRLSIL.

CDR3 nucleotide sequence: TGTGCCATCAGTGGCAACAGGGTCCCGATCGCCGGGGAGCTGTTTTTT. This sequence encodes CAISGNRVPIAGELFF. The rearrangement links TRBV10-3 to TRBJ2-2; TRBD1 might be the D (6 bases). Trimming cost V 4 bases and J 6 bases, with 18 bases left between them. The CDR3 covers 16 residues. Germline loops: CDR1 ENHRY, CDR2 SYGVKD.

This clonotype showed up many times. The chain joins TRBV20-1 to TRBJ1-6, with a tentative D call TRBD1 (5 bases). CDR3 size: 14 residues. Germline CDR1 reads DFQATT; CDR2 reads SNEGSKA (reference sequence). V was pared by 0 bases and J by 8 bases, with 11 bases between. The CDR3 DNA reads as TGCAGTGCTAGAGACCCTCAGGGACATTCACCCCTCCACTTT. It specifies CSARDPQGHSPLHF.

This clonotype was recorded at least ten times. CDR3 in amino acids: CASSLVGQPTNEKLFF. CDR3 in DNA: TGTGCCAGCAGCTTAGTAGGACAACCAACTAATGAAAAACTGTTTTTT. This chain connects TRBV7-9 to TRBJ1-4; weak D call: TRBD1 (5 bases). This CDR3 region has 16 residues. Trimming removed 1 base at V and 0 bases at J, with 9 bases between. Germline V gene data show CDR1 as SEHNR and CDR2 as FQNEAQ (reference sequence).

V and J are TRBV7-2 and TRBJ1-1; unclear D gene. Looked up from germline, CDR1 is SGHTA and CDR2 is FQGNSA. The V end lost 2 bases, the J end lost 8 bases, and 9 bases lay between the germline ends. This CDR3 is built from 12 residues. The CDR3 spells CASSLPPREAFF. CDR3 nucleotide sequence: TGTGCCAGCAGCTTACCCCCCCGGGAAGCTTTCTTT.

In this sample, this clonotype turned up many times. The genes are TRBV11-2 and TRBJ2-1; the D gene could be TRBD1 or TRBD2 (6 bases each). Trimming removed 5 bases from V and 4 bases from J, with 18 bases in between. The CDR3 runs 16 residues. Germline V gene lookup returns CDR1 SGHAT and CDR2 FQNNGV. This CDR3 reads CASSPSLSGAYNEQFF. The CDR3 DNA reads TGTGCCAGCAGCCCGTCCCTTTCGGGGGCGTACAATGAGCAGTTCTTC.

This chain uses TRBV6-1 with TRBJ2-3; 7 bases map to TRBD2. Trimming at V came to 8 bases and at J to 2 bases, leaving 1 base not matched to a gene. This CDR3 has 12 amino acids. Germline values: CDR1 MNHNS, CDR2 SASEGT. DNA for the CDR3: TGTGCCAGCGGGGGGGTCACAGATACGCAGTATTTT. It is translated as CASGGVTDTQYF.

This chain connects TRBV12-3 or TRBV12-4 to TRBJ1-1; maybe TRBD1 (5 bases). The CDR3 is 13 residues long. The ends were cut back, 6 bases at V and 8 bases at J, with 16 bases in the middle. The CDR3 DNA follows: TGTGCCAGCAGCTTCGGGACTCAAGGAGAAGCTTTCTTT. Amino acids: CASSFGTQGEAFF.

This clonotype was seen a few times. J is TRBJ1-4 and V is TRBV10-3, with 9 bases identical to TRBD1. V was pared by 2 bases and J by 0 bases, with 10 bases of the junction left unmatched. This CDR3 region has 19 residues. CDR1 is ENHRY, CDR2 SYGVKD, per germline. CDR3 region: CAISEGGQGPFATNEKLFF. The CDR3 DNA follows: TGTGCCATCAGTGAGGGAGGACAGGGGCCCTTTGCAACTAATGAAAAACTGTTTTTT.

CDR3 nucleotides: TGTGCCAGTTCGACAGGGCTGAGGACTGAAGCTTTCTTT. Translated: CASSTGLRTEAFF. V and J are TRBV19 and TRBJ1-1; TRBD1 aligns across 7 bases. This CDR3 is 13 amino acids long. V was pared by 8 bases and J by 5 bases, with 8 bases of the junction left unmatched. Germline loops: CDR1 LNHDA, CDR2 SQIVND (reference sequence).

The rearrangement joins TRBV7-3 to TRBJ2-1; TRBD2 might be the D (6 bases). Germline V gene lookup returns CDR1 SGHTA and CDR2 FQGTGA. CDR3 length equals 17 residues. The V gene lost 4 bases and the J gene lost 6 bases, with 22 bases spanning the gap. The CDR3 loop reads CASSSRRGSGEGNEQFF. The DNA of the CDR3 is TGTGCCAGCAGCTCAAGGAGGGGTAGCGGTGAGGGCAATGAGCAGTTCTTC. Complete variable domain (other parts from reference TRBV7-3 and TRBJ2-1): GAGVSQTPSNKVTEKGKYVELRCDPISGHTALYWYRQSLGQGPEFLIYFQGTGAADDSGLPNDRFFAVRPEGSVSTLKIQRTERGDSAVYLCASSSRRGSGEGNEQFFGPGTRLTVL.

This clonotype appeared a few times. This rearrangement joins TRBV4-1 to TRBJ2-7; the match to TRBD1 covers 7 bases. This CDR3 region has 14 residues. V lost 5 bases to trimming and J lost 4 bases; unmatched junction nucleotides: 8. Germline V gene data show CDR1 as MGHRA and CDR2 as YSYEKL. The CDR3 DNA follows: TGCGCCAGCAGCTCTCGACAGGGCCCATACGAGCAGTACTTC. Translation gives CASSSRQGPYEQYF.

With regard to this clonotype: The junction differs from germline at one of its ends, possibly a read error. The rearrangement joins TRBV9 to TRBJ1-2; tentatively, D is TRBD1 (5 bases). Germline-derived CDR1 and CDR2 are SGDLS and YYNGEE. The CDR3 consists of 8 residues. The CDR3 region has the DNA TGTGCCAGCAGTGTGACAGCCTTC. Translated, it gives CASSVTAF.

This chain joins TRBV7-2 and TRBJ2-3; D uncertain. Germline V gives CDR1 SGHTA, CDR2 FQGNSA. The CDR3 spans 12 residues. Trimming took off 4 bases at V and 5 bases at J, with 7 bases between the two ends. CDR3 nucleotides: TGTGCCAGCAGCTCGACGGGAGATACGCAGTATTTT. This gives the protein CASSSTGDTQYF.

CDR3 in amino acids: CSARRTGGYNEQFF. In DNA, the CDR3 is TGCAGTGCTCGTAGGACAGGGGGCTACAATGAGCAGTTCTTC. The chain employs TRBV20-1 and TRBJ2-1, with 10 bases lining up with TRBD1. Germline loops: CDR1 DFQATT, CDR2 SNEGSKA (reference sequence). The V gene end was trimmed by 5 bases and the J gene end by 3 bases; junction bases not matched to a gene: 4. The CDR3 covers 14 residues.

There are many counts of this clonotype. CDR3 region: CASSQLQGLETQYF. In DNA form, the CDR3 reads TGCGCCAGCAGCCAACTACAGGGTTTAGAGACCCAGTACTTC. This rearrangement joins TRBV4-1 to TRBJ2-5; perhaps TRBD1 as D (6 bases). CDR1 and CDR2 (germline): MGHRA, YSYEKL. The CDR3 runs 14 residues. Trimming stripped 2 bases from V and 4 bases from J, with 11 bases between.

The genes are TRBV7-3 and TRBJ2-3, with D perhaps given as TRBD1 or TRBD2 (5 bases each). In germline, CDR1 is SGHTA, CDR2 FQGTGA. V was pared by 5 bases and J by 2 bases, with 8 bases between. The CDR3 spans 13 residues. CDR3 amino acids: CASSEGPTDTQYF. For the CDR3, the DNA is TGTGCCAGCAGCGAGGGGCCCACAGATACGCAGTATTTT.

At least ten counts were recorded for this clonotype. The rearrangement links TRBV11-2 to TRBJ2-7; unclear D gene. This CDR3 has 12 residues. The V gene lost 5 bases and the J gene lost 13 bases, with 18 bases spanning the gap. From germline, CDR1 is SGHAT and CDR2 FQNNGV. CDR3 nucleotide sequence: TGTGCCAGCAGCCCTAGTCGCCAGGTCAGTTACTTC. Translating it yields CASSPSRQVSYF.

This clonotype has at least ten counts. This sequence joins TRBV7-3 and TRBJ1-2, with D possibly being TRBD1 (6 bases). Per germline, CDR1 SGHTA and CDR2 FQGTGA. The CDR3 runs to 16 residues. The ends were cut back, 5 bases at V and 4 bases at J, with 20 bases in the middle. This CDR3 is CASSALPAPDSYGYTF. The CDR3 coding sequence is TGTGCCAGCAGCGCCCTACCCGCGCCGGACAGCTATGGCTACACCTTC.

This clonotype was detected ten times or more. V and J are TRBV20-1 and TRBJ1-3, with D unresolved. Germline CDR1 DFQATT, CDR2 SNEGSKA (reference sequence). There are 13 residues in the CDR3. Trimming stripped 1 base from V and 1 base from J, with 5 bases between. The CDR3 bases are TGCAGTGCTAGAGTGCCTTCTGGAAACACCATATATTTT. This codes for CSARVPSGNTIYF.

Points on this clonotype: In this CDR3 the conserved last residue, phenylalanine or tryptophan, is missing, so a read error is likely. The V and J genes are TRBV10-2 and TRBJ2-7; D may be TRBD1 or TRBD2 (5 bases each). Germline loops: CDR1 WSHSY, CDR2 SAAADI. The CDR3 contains 14 residues. CDR3 DNA: TGCGCCAGCGGTGAGGGCAGGGTCATCTACGAGCAGTACCTC. Its translation: CASGEGRVIYEQYL.

There are many counts of this clonotype. This chain joins TRBV14 and TRBJ1-3; the D is unclear. CDR1 is SGHDN and CDR2 is FVKESK in the germline V gene. This CDR3 is 13 amino acids long. V lost 2 bases, J lost 4 bases, and 6 bases lay in between. CDR3 sequence (DNA): TGTGCCAGCAGCCAAATGTCAGGAAACACCATATATTTT. It yields the protein CASSQMSGNTIYF.

The rearrangement uses TRBV2 and TRBJ2-7; D perhaps matches TRBD1 (6 bases). Germline CDR1 reads SNHLY; CDR2 reads FYNNEI. Deletions cut 7 bases from V and 6 bases from J, with 16 bases between. This CDR3 region has 13 residues. The CDR3 bases are TGTGCCAGCACCTCGGGAACAGGGTCCGAGCAGTACTTC. Translation: CASTSGTGSEQYF.

This clonotype has only a few counts. The J gene is TRBJ1-6, the V gene TRBV6-1, with 9 nucleotides matching TRBD1. The CDR3 length is 15 residues. Germline CDR1 is MNHNS and CDR2 is SASEGT. V shed 6 bases, J shed 9 bases, and the junction held 9 bases outside the gene matches. The CDR3 DNA follows: TGTGCCAGCAGCGTGAATCGGGACAGGGCTTCACCCCTCCACTTT. As protein: CASSVNRDRASPLHF.